The present TCR beta chain was sequenced within a study of blood T cell repertoires in COVID-19. Study-level information: COVID-19 samples, acute and convalescent, were from the United States, Italy and Spain. PBMCs, B-cell-depleted T cells, or T cells provided the cDNA or gDNA that made up the material.

Looked up from germline, CDR1 is LGHDT and CDR2 is YNNKEL (reference sequence). Losses at the gene ends were 4 bases for V and 5 bases for J; bases not matched to a gene: 5. The CDR3 is 13 residues long. A single count supports this clone. Under the authors' procedure: Reference gene primer amplification yielded estimated nucleated cell counts. The data were produced by immunoSEQ multiplex PCR, yet TCRdb's version contains in-frame clones alone and is incomplete. The DNA gave D and trimming, while V, J and clone size come from that table. The sample includes 150,000 to 200,000 clones, approximately 86% of them seen just once.

This chain connects TRBV3-1 (or the pseudogene TRBV3-2) to TRBJ2-7, with 7 bases matching TRBD2. This TCR was recovered from a man between 60 and 75 years old with acute or convalescent COVID-19. Material: peripheral blood. The CDR3 here is CASSRGSFDEQYF. CDR3 in DNA: TGTGCCAGCAGCCGCGGGAGTTTCGACGAGCAGTACTTC.